What follows are 27 T cell receptor beta chains derived from one specimen sequenced in a study of blood T cell repertoires in COVID-19. The data were produced by immunoSEQ multiplex PCR, yet TCRdb's version contains in-frame clones alone and is incomplete. The sample has tens of thousands of clones; 75% to 85% are singletons. The sequenced material came from peripheral blood. The source of these receptors is a man aged 45-60 years with COVID-19, enrolled during active disease.

The J gene is TRBJ2-1, the V gene TRBV6-5; D may be TRBD1 (5 bases). V lost 0 bases to trimming and J lost 11 bases, with 20 bases between them. From germline, CDR1 is MNHEY and CDR2 SVGAGI. The CDR3 length is 16 residues. Here the CDR3 reads CASSYSPGRLGVKQFF. CDR3 DNA: TGTGCCAGCAGTTACTCCCCTGGGCGGTTAGGGGTGAAGCAGTTCTTC.

This chain joins TRBV30 and TRBJ1-1, with D tentatively TRBD1 (6 bases). Trimming took 3 bases from V and 4 from J, leaving 12 bases between them. From germline, CDR1 is GTSNPN and CDR2 SVGIG (reference sequence). The CDR3 is 13 residues long. CDR3 loop: CAWRDSSSTEAFF. CDR3 coding DNA: TGTGCCTGGAGGGACAGTTCGAGCACTGAAGCTTTCTTT.

In this sample, this clone turned up once. CDR3 in amino acids: CASSPGQSTDTQYF. The CDR3 region has the DNA TGTGCCAGCAGCCCTGGACAGAGCACAGATACGCAGTATTTT. The V and J genes are TRBV14 and TRBJ2-3; possibly TRBD1 for D (6 bases). Per germline, CDR1 SGHDN and CDR2 FVKESK. The CDR3 sequence is 14 residues long. The V end lost 4 bases, the J end lost 0 bases, and 8 bases lay between the germline ends.

The sample holds a few counts of this clone. This chain connects TRBV5-5 to TRBJ2-7; 10 positions agree with TRBD2. This CDR3 spans 15 amino acids. V lost 0 bases to trimming and J lost 6 bases; unmatched junction nucleotides: 6. Germline V gene lookup returns CDR1 SGHKS and CDR2 YYEKEE (reference sequence). Here the CDR3 DNA reads TGTGCCAGCAGCTTGGTGCTAGCGGGAGTGCGCGAGCAGTACTTC. This encodes CASSLVLAGVREQYF.

This sequence joins TRBV25-1 and TRBJ1-4; possibly TRBD1 for D (5 bases). V was cut by 4 bases and J by 3 bases, with 12 bases left in between. Germline CDR1 reads MGHDK; CDR2 reads SYGVNS. There are 15 residues in the CDR3. The CDR3 loop is CASSAQGFSNEKLFF. The CDR3 DNA reads TGTGCCAGCAGTGCCCAGGGTTTCTCTAATGAAAAACTGTTTTTT.

J is TRBJ2-7 and V is TRBV19, with a possible D match to TRBD2 (6 bases). V was cut by 5 bases and J by 3 bases, with 17 bases left in between. This CDR3 has 15 residues. Germline CDR1 is LNHDA and CDR2 is SQIVND (reference sequence). The DNA for the CDR3 is TGTGCCAGTAGTCCCCCAGAACAGGAGGGCTACGAGCAGTACTTC. Protein: CASSPPEQEGYEQYF.

The rearrangement links TRBV1 to TRBJ2-2; the D call in the table, TRBD2, was not verified against the DNA. TRBV1 is shown as a pseudogene. This CDR3 contains 13 residues. Here the CDR3 DNA reads TGCACCAGCCTACCGATTAACACCGGGGAGCTGTTTTTT. Translation gives CTSLPINTGELFF.

V is TRBV5-1 and J is TRBJ2-3; 7 bases match TRBD2. With V trimmed by 3 bases and J by 2 bases, 9 bases remained unmatched. Germline-derived CDR1 and CDR2 are SGHRS and YFSETQ. The CDR3 length is 16 residues. In nucleotides, the CDR3 is TGCGCCAGCAGCTACTTGTCCGGGAGGAACACAGATACGCAGTATTTT. Residues: CASSYLSGRNTDTQYF.

This rearrangement joins TRBV6-5 to TRBJ2-1, with 7 bases that match TRBD2. The CDR3 is made up of 16 amino acids. The ends lost 0 bases at V and 7 bases at J; junction bases unmatched: 9. Germline values: CDR1 MNHEY, CDR2 SVGAGI. CDR3 nucleotide sequence: TGTGCCAGCAGTTACTCGATTGGGAGGGCTGGGAATGAGCAGTTCTTC. This codes for CASSYSIGRAGNEQFF.

The DNA for the CDR3 is TGTGCCACCAGTGATTCTGACTTACACACTGAAGCTTTCTTT. This encodes CATSDSDLHTEAFF. The chain links TRBV24-1 to TRBJ1-1; unclear D gene. V gave up 2 bases and J gave up 3 bases, with 9 bases separating them. From germline, CDR1 is KGHDR and CDR2 SFDVKD. This CDR3 is 14 amino acids long.

In DNA form, the CDR3 reads TGTGCCAGTAGTATAGCAGGGACAGCTCACACTGAAGCTTTCTTT. It translates to CASSIAGTAHTEAFF. The chain is built from TRBV19 and TRBJ1-1; TRBD1 aligns across 7 bases. The germline gives CDR1 LNHDA, CDR2 SQIVND (reference sequence). CDR3 size: 15 residues. The trim removed 1 base at V and 3 bases at J, leaving 5 bases unmatched.

The V call is TRBV29-1, the J call TRBJ2-3; a weak D match, TRBD2 (6 bases). The germline V and J ends were trimmed by 2 bases and 10 bases, with 16 bases remaining between them. The V gene's germline CDR1 is SQVTM and CDR2 ANQGSEA. CDR3 length equals 13 residues. CDR3 amino acids: CSVESSGAPAQYF. CDR3 nucleotide sequence: TGCAGCGTTGAAAGCTCGGGAGCCCCGGCGCAGTATTTT.

The rearrangement links TRBV6-2 or TRBV6-3 to TRBJ1-2, with 7 bases identical to TRBD1. V shed 6 bases, J shed 3 bases, and the junction held 7 bases outside the gene matches. Looked up from germline, CDR1 is MNHEY and CDR2 is SVGEGT. The CDR3 spans 14 residues. The CDR3, as DNA: TGTGCCAGCAGCCCCCAGGGGGAATACTATGGCTACACCTTC. Its translation is CASSPQGEYYGYTF.

This clone was found once. This chain joins TRBV7-9 and TRBJ2-5, with 7 bases lining up with TRBD2. V shed 2 bases, J shed 6 bases, and the junction held 15 bases outside the gene matches. Germline V gene data show CDR1 as SEHNR and CDR2 as FQNEAQ (reference sequence). The CDR3 length is 17 residues. CDR3 in DNA: TGTGCCAGCAGCTTACCGCCCTTGGGAGAGCGGGATAAGACCCAGTACTTC. It translates to CASSLPPLGERDKTQYF.

The chain recombines TRBV27 with TRBJ1-4, with a weak D call TRBD1 (6 bases). Germline V gene sequence: CDR1 MNHEY, CDR2 SMNVEV (reference sequence). CDR3 length: 15 residues. The ends were cut back, 2 bases at V and 7 bases at J, with 14 bases in the middle. CDR3 nucleotides: TGTGCCAGCAGTTTAGTCACAGGGATTGGTGAAAAACTGTTTTTT. Its protein is CASSLVTGIGEKLFF.

There are a few counts of this clone. The CDR3 reads CASTPMVGTERVVGYTF. The CDR3 coding sequence is TGTGCCAGTACTCCTATGGTAGGGACTGAGAGGGTGGTCGGCTACACCTTC. The chain couples TRBV19 to TRBJ1-2; possibly TRBD1 for D (5 bases). With 7 bases removed from V and 8 bases from J, the gap between germline ends came to 29 bases. Germline V gene sequence: CDR1 LNHDA, CDR2 SQIVND (reference sequence). CDR3 size: 17 residues.

The chain uses TRBV11-2 and TRBJ2-4, with D possibly TRBD1 on 5 matching bases. The CDR3 length is 14 residues. Trimming cost V 4 bases and J 3 bases, with 10 bases left between them. Germline assignment: CDR1 SGHAT and CDR2 FQNNGV. This CDR3 reads CASSSRVGKNIQYF. In DNA form, the CDR3 reads TGTGCCAGCAGCTCCAGGGTCGGCAAAAACATTCAGTACTTC. Full variable domain (remainder filled in from reference TRBV11-2 and TRBJ2-4): EAGVAQSPRYKIIEKRQSVAFWCNPISGHATLYWYQQILGQGPKLLIQFQNNGVVDDSQLPKDRFSAERLKGVDSTLKIQPAKLEDSAVYLCASSSRVGKNIQYFGAGTRLSVL.

This sequence joins TRBV18 and TRBJ2-1; 7 nucleotides agree with TRBD1. CDR1 KGHSH and CDR2 LQKENI come from the germline V gene. The junction had 3 bases not matched to a gene; V was cut back by 3 bases and J by 4 bases. CDR3 length: 14 residues. CDR3 bases: TGTGCCAGCTCACCGGGACAGAATTACAATGAGCAGTTCTTC. Its protein is CASSPGQNYNEQFF.

The chain links TRBV11-1 to TRBJ2-3; a possible D gene is TRBD1 (5 bases). V was pared by 10 bases and J by 5 bases, with 10 bases between. This CDR3 has 11 amino acids. Germline V gene sequence: CDR1 SGHAT, CDR2 FQDESV (reference sequence). CDR3 nucleotide sequence: TGTGCCACTTCCAGGGAAGATACGCAGTATTTT. Protein sequence: CATSREDTQYF.

The J gene is TRBJ2-6, the V gene TRBV18; possible D gene TRBD2, 5 bases. V lost 3 bases and J lost 0, with 15 bases in between. CDR3 length: 18 amino acids. Looked up from germline, CDR1 is KGHSH and CDR2 is LQKENI. DNA of the CDR3: TGTGCCAGCTCACCGATGCGGACTCTAAACTCTGGGGCCAACGTCCTGACTTTC. It yields the protein CASSPMRTLNSGANVLTF.

The chain combines TRBV28 with TRBJ2-2, with D maybe TRBD2 (5 bases). The germline gives CDR1 MDHEN, CDR2 SYDVKM. V was cut by 6 bases and J by 9 bases, with 20 bases left in between. The CDR3 runs 15 residues. The DNA for the CDR3 is TGTGCCAGCAGACAACCCCGAGGGTTTGAGAGGGAGCTGTTTTTT. It codes for CASRQPRGFERELFF.

V and J are TRBV5-4 and TRBJ2-5, with 7 bases matching TRBD2. The ends lost 4 bases at V and 5 bases at J; junction bases unmatched: 20. The CDR3 is 18 amino acids. CDR1 is SGHNT and CDR2 is YYREEE in the germline V gene (reference sequence). In DNA form, the CDR3 reads TGTGCCAGCAGCCAACAGGCGGGGGAGGCCCCCTTGGCGGAGACCCAGTACTTC. Protein: CASSQQAGEAPLAETQYF.

The chain uses TRBV7-9 and TRBJ2-7; 8 bases are shared with TRBD2. From germline, CDR1 is SEHNR and CDR2 FQNEAQ (reference sequence). With V trimmed by 4 bases and J by 2 bases, 16 bases remained unmatched. CDR3 length equals 18 residues. Here the CDR3 reads CASSSKALEREFPYEQYF. The DNA for the CDR3 is TGTGCCAGCAGCTCCAAAGCTTTAGAGCGGGAGTTCCCCTACGAGCAGTACTTC. The whole variable domain, remainder taken from reference TRBV7-9 and TRBJ2-7, is DTGVSQNPRHKITKRGQNVTFRCDPISEHNRLYWYRQTLGQGPEFLTYFQNEAQLEKSRLLSDRFSAERPKGSFSTLEIQRTEQGDSAMYLCASSSKALEREFPYEQYFGPGTRLTVT.

This rearrangement joins TRBV29-1 to TRBJ2-5, with 10 nucleotides matching TRBD2. CDR3 length: 15 amino acids. The J segment lost 5 bases and the V segment lost 7 bases, leaving 13 bases of the junction unmatched. The germline V gene has CDR1 SQVTM and CDR2 ANQGSEA. The CDR3 DNA follows: TGCAGCGCCCCCCTTTCAGCGGGAGGGTGGGAGACCCAGTACTTC. Protein product: CSAPLSAGGWETQYF. Filled out from reference TRBV29-1 and TRBJ2-5, the complete variable domain reads SAVISQKPSRDICQRGTSLTIQCQVDSQVTMMFWYRQQPGQSLTLIATANQGSEATYESGFVIDKFPISRPNLTFSTLTVSNMSPEDSSIYLCSAPLSAGGWETQYFGPGTRLLVL.

This sequence joins TRBV21-1 and TRBJ2-7; TRBD2 is taken as the D call from the table, unchecked against the DNA. TRBV21-1 is deemed a pseudogene. The CDR3 has 19 residues. The CDR3 DNA reads TGTGCCAGCATCCGCCCAAAAGCCCCGCGGTGGAGTTTCCTATACGAGCAGTACTTC. It codes for CASIRPKAPRWSFLYEQYF.

CDR3 nucleotide sequence: TGCGCCAGCTTGGGGTGGAGGTATGGCTACACCTTC. Protein: CASLGWRYGYTF. This sequence joins TRBV5-1 and TRBJ1-2; D remains unclear. This CDR3 contains 12 residues. V lost 7 bases to trimming and J lost 5 bases, with 12 bases between them. Germline loops: CDR1 SGHRS, CDR2 YFSETQ.

This clone was found once. This rearrangement joins TRBV4-1 to TRBJ1-4, with TRBD1 matching over 8 bases. V gave up 2 bases and J gave up 6 bases; unmatched junction bases: 14. Germline CDR1 reads MGHRA; CDR2 reads YSYEKL. The CDR3 is made up of 18 amino acids. In nucleotides, the CDR3 is TGCGCCAGCAGCCAACGCACTCTAACCGGGACAGGACATGAAAAACTGTTTTTT. Translation: CASSQRTLTGTGHEKLFF.